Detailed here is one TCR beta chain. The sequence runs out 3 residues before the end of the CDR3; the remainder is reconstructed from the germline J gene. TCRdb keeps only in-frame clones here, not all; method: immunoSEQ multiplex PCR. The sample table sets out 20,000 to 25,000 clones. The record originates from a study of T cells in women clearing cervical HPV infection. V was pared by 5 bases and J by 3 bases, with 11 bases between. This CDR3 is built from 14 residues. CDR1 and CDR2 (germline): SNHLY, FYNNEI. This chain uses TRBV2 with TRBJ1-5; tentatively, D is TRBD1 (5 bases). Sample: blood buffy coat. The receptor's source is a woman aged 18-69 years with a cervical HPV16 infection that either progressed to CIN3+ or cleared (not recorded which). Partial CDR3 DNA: TGTGCCAGCAGTCCCCTAGGGGTCAATCAGCCC. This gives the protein CASSPLGVNQP. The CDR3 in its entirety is CASSPLGVNQPQHF. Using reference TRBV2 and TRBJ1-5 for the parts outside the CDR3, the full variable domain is EPEVTQTPSHQVTQMGQEVILRCVPISNHLYFYWYRQILGQKVEFLVSFYNNEISEKSEIFDDQFSVERPDGSNFTLKIRSTKLEDSAMYFCASSPLGVNQPQHFGDGTRLSIL.